Shown below are 21 T cell receptor beta chains from a single sample sequenced in a study of T cells expressing NK-cell markers. No DNA is given; TCRdb re-called the 5' RACE reads and lists each CDR3 protein once. The sample is made up of over 200,000 distinct CDR3 sequences, and the top ten hold approximately 0.42% of it. The sequenced material came from blood T cells: a sorted CD56 or NKG2C T cell subset, CD4+ or CD8+ T cells, or bulk PBMC T cells (not recorded which). The receptors here all came from a man younger than 35 in good health.

The rearrangement joins TRBV19 to TRBJ2-1; TCRdb returns TRBD1, unconfirmable since there is no DNA. The CDR3 loop spans 15 amino acids. CDR1 LNHDA and CDR2 SQIVND come from the germline V gene (reference sequence). The CDR3 loop is CASTLSGTGRNEQFF.

This chain connects TRBV20-1 to TRBJ2-5; there is no DNA to check the TCRdb D call of TRBD1. Looked up from germline, CDR1 is DFQATT and CDR2 is SNEGSKA (reference sequence). CDR3 length: 16 residues. The CDR3 sequence: CSARDPWAGRQETQYF.

The chain has TRBV6-2 or TRBV6-3 and TRBJ2-4; TCRdb proposes TRBD1, but this gene call is untestable without DNA. Per the germline V gene, CDR1 is MNHEY and CDR2 is SVGEGT. The CDR3 covers 17 residues. CDR3: CASSPPRLTLAKNIQYF.

The chain has TRBV20-1 and TRBJ2-5; TCRdb reports TRBD1, a call that lacks DNA to check it against. The CDR3 runs to 16 residues. CDR1 is DFQATT and CDR2 is SNEGSKA in the germline V gene (reference sequence). The CDR3 sequence is CSARVRQPLYQETQYF.

The chain joins TRBV3-1 to TRBJ1-2; the TCRdb D gene call, TRBD1, has no DNA to confirm it. This CDR3 has 13 residues. Germline assignment: CDR1 LGHDT and CDR2 YNNKEL (reference sequence). The CDR3 loop is CASSPREVYGYTF.

This chain uses TRBV18 with TRBJ2-1. Germline V gene data show CDR1 as KGHSH and CDR2 as LQKENI. This CDR3 region has 12 residues. The CDR3 reads CASSPRDNEQFF.

This sequence joins TRBV6-5 and TRBJ2-3. This CDR3 has 12 amino acids. Germline V gene data show CDR1 as MNHEY and CDR2 as SVGAGI. CDR3 residues: CASKSSGETQYF.

The chain employs TRBV29-1 and TRBJ2-1; the D call of TRBD2 rests on TCRdb alone, since no DNA is present to check it. This CDR3 spans 15 amino acids. CDR1 and CDR2 (germline): SQVTM, ANQGSEA. CDR3: CSVALGLAFYNEQFF.

This chain uses TRBV7-2 with TRBJ2-5; the TCRdb call, TRBD2, lacks DNA for checking. CDR1 and CDR2 (germline): SGHTA, FQGNSA. This CDR3 has 17 residues. CDR3 region: CASSSGLAGVRVETQYF.

The V gene is TRBV6-1, the J gene TRBJ2-5. Per germline, CDR1 MNHNS and CDR2 SASEGT. The CDR3 contains 12 residues. Here the CDR3 reads CASSEAMETQYF.

The V call is TRBV6-2 or TRBV6-3, the J call TRBJ2-3. This CDR3 contains 13 residues. The germline V gene encodes CDR1 MNHEY and CDR2 SVGEGT. The CDR3 sequence: CASRSLSTDTQYF.

The rearrangement links TRBV10-3 to TRBJ2-3. This CDR3 region has 14 residues. Per germline, CDR1 ENHRY and CDR2 SYGVKD. CDR3 protein: CAISGRLGTDTQYF.

This rearrangement joins TRBV3-1 to TRBJ2-7; TCRdb's D call of TRBD1 is untestable without DNA. CDR3 length: 14 residues. Germline CDR1 is LGHDT and CDR2 is YNNKEL (reference sequence). The CDR3 loop reads CATSTGPAPYEQYF.

The chain employs TRBV6-5 and TRBJ1-6. Germline values: CDR1 MNHEY, CDR2 SVGAGI. This CDR3 is built from 18 residues. CDR3 in amino acids: CASSYSAARGSYNSPLHF.

The V and J genes are TRBV20-1 and TRBJ1-1; TCRdb's D call, TRBD1, is unchecked because there is no DNA. The germline CDR1 and CDR2 sequences are DFQATT and SNEGSKA (reference sequence). The CDR3 has 14 residues. CDR3 protein: CSAAQGARVTEAFF.

This sequence joins TRBV7-2 and TRBJ2-3. Germline CDR1 SGHTA, CDR2 FQGNSA. The CDR3 runs 15 residues. This chain's CDR3 is CASRPARQVADTQYF.

The chain employs TRBV9 and TRBJ2-6; TCRdb picks TRBD1, but there is no DNA to check that call. This CDR3 spans 19 amino acids. Germline V lookup: CDR1 SGDLS, CDR2 YYNGEE. The chain's CDR3 is CASSVGGWGRHSGANVLTF.

This sequence joins TRBV18 and TRBJ1-1; TCRdb's D call, TRBD1, is unchecked because there is no DNA. The CDR3 length is 13 residues. CDR1 KGHSH and CDR2 LQKENI come from the germline V gene. The CDR3: CASARDRNTEAFF.

The rearrangement joins TRBV5-1 to TRBJ2-1. CDR1 is SGHRS and CDR2 is YFSETQ in the germline V gene. This CDR3 has 15 amino acids. The CDR3 region is CASSLLLDSYNEQFF.

The genes are TRBV12-3 or TRBV12-4 and TRBJ2-7; TCRdb designates TRBD1, a call that cannot be tested without DNA. The CDR3 covers 15 residues. This chain's CDR3 is CASSLDTRRGYEQYF.

The chain is built from TRBV7-6 and TRBJ2-2; TCRdb's D call of TRBD1 is untestable without DNA. CDR3 size: 16 residues. Germline values: CDR1 SGHVS, CDR2 FNYEAQ. CDR3 amino acids: CASSSIQGARSGELFF.